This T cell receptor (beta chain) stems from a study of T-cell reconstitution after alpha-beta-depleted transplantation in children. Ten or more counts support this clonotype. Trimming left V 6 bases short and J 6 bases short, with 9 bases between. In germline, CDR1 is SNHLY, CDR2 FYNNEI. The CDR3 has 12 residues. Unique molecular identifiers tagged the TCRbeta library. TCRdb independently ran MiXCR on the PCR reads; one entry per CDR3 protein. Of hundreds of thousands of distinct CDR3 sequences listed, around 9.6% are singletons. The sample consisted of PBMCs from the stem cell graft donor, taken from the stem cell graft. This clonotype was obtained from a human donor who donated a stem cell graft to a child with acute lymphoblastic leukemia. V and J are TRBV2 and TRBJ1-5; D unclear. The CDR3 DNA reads TGTGCCAGCAGCGGGCTGGGTCAGCCCCAGCATTTT. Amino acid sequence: CASSGLGQPQHF.